The rows below give T cell receptor beta chains drawn from one sample of a study of TIL therapy for anti-PD-1-resistant metastatic lung cancer. Clones were sequenced by immunoSEQ multiplex PCR, and TCRdb holds only the in-frame ones, with some missing. The sample lists roughly 11,000 clones, 70% to 80% occurring once. Sequencing used blood, obtained at baseline. Receptors originate from a person aged 30 to 80 with non-small cell lung cancer. The CDR3 runs from the conserved cysteine through the conserved F or W. A D gene is named only where the DNA matches it firmly. Where a row states a size, it is once, few, many or the class of an expanded clone; other rows omit it.

V	size	D	J	DNA	CDR3
TRBV7-5	few	-	TRBJ2-1	TGTGTCAGAAGCACCGGACTAGCGGGAGTGTTCTACAATGAGCAGTTCTTC	CVRSTGLAGVFYNEQFF
TRBV2	-	-	TRBJ1-5	TGTGCCAGCAGTGAATTACCCGGGGGTCGCCAGCCCCAGCATTTT	CASSELPGGRQPQHF
TRBV5-1	-	-	TRBJ2-3	TGCGCCAGCGTTAGCGGTGGCACAGATACGCAGTATTTT	CASVSGGTDTQYF
TRBV1	-	-	TRBJ2-2	TGCACCAGCAGCTTCCGGGTCCCCCTCAACACCGGGGAGCTGTTTTTT	CTSSFRVPLNTGELFF
TRBV9	-	-	TRBJ1-1	TGTGCCAGCAGCCGTGGAGCAGGGGACATGAACACTGAAGCTTTCTTT	CASSRGAGDMNTEAFF
TRBV30	-	-	TRBJ2-1	TGTGCCTGGAGTGTGGGTCTAGAGGGCGATGAGCAGTTCTTC	CAWSVGLEGDEQFF
TRBV7-9	-	-	TRBJ2-5	TGTGCCAGCAGCCCAGGGACTCGTGAGACCCAGTACTTC	CASSPGTRETQYF
TRBV18	-	-	TRBJ1-1	TGTGCCAGCTCACCCCAAGAGATTCAGAACACTGAAGCTTTCTTT	CASSPQEIQNTEAFF
TRBV5-7	-	-	TRBJ1-1	TGTGCCAGCAGCTTGTATGAGGGTCAGCGGGCATGGAACACTGAAGCTTTCTTT	CASSLYEGQRAWNTEAFF
TRBV28	-	-	TRBJ2-7	TGTGCCAGCAGTACTTACGTCCTGGGGGCCGAGCAGTACTTC	CASSTYVLGAEQYF
TRBV29-1	-	TRBD2	TRBJ2-1	TGCAGCGTCCTATCGCTCGGGACTAGCGCTTGGGAGTTCTTC	CSVLSLGTSAWEFF
TRBV10-1	-	-	TRBJ2-1	TGCGCCAGCAGTGGGTATCATGAGCAGTTCTTC	CASSGYHEQFF
TRBV27	few	-	TRBJ2-7	TGTGCCAGCAGTTTAGGCGAGCCTGGGCGCTACGAGCAGTACTTC	CASSLGEPGRYEQYF
TRBV4-1	-	TRBD1	TRBJ2-7	TGCGCCAGCAGCCAAAGATATGGACAGGGGAGTAATATCTACGAGCAGTACTTC	CASSQRYGQGSNIYEQYF
TRBV2	-	-	TRBJ2-5	TGTGCCAGCAGTCTACCTTTGGGCAAGACCCAGTACTTC	CASSLPLGKTQYF
TRBV6-5	-	-	TRBJ1-1	TGTGCCAGCACCTCTATCCTAAACACTGAAGCTTTCTTT	CASTSILNTEAFF
TRBV19	-	TRBD2	TRBJ2-1	TGTGCCACCCTGGATGCGGGAGGGAGTGGCTACAATGAGCAGTTCTTC	CATLDAGGSGYNEQFF
TRBV4-1	-	-	TRBJ1-5	TGCGCCAGCAGCCAGGCCATAATTAGCAATCAGCCCCAGCATTTT	CASSQAIISNQPQHF
TRBV4-3	-	-	TRBJ2-6	TGCGCCAGCAGCCAAGAGAGCGGCTCTGGGGCCAACGTCCTGACTTTC	CASSQESGSGANVLTF
TRBV10-2	-	-	TRBJ1-5	TGCGCCAGCAGGGAGGGTACGTTTCAGCCCCAGCATTTT	CASREGTFQPQHF
TRBV5-1	-	-	TRBJ2-3	TGCGCCAGCAGCCCCGCCCTAGGGGCAGATACGCAGTATTTT	CASSPALGADTQYF
TRBV5-1	-	-	TRBJ1-5	TGCGCCAGCAGCTTGGAGGGTAGTCAGCCCCAGCATTTT	CASSLEGSQPQHF
TRBV18	-	TRBD1	TRBJ2-3	TGTGCCAGCTCACGGTCGGGACAGAGCACAGATACGCAGTATTTT	CASSRSGQSTDTQYF
TRBV19	few	TRBD1	TRBJ1-1	TGTGCCAGTAGGACAGGGGGGACTGAAGCTTTCTTT	CASRTGGTEAFF
TRBV19	once	-	TRBJ2-3	TGTGCCAGTAGTATAGATGTTCGGCAGGTAGGGGATACGCAGTATTTT	CASSIDVRQVGDTQYF
TRBV30	-	-	TRBJ1-2	TGTGCCTGGAGTGTAAGGTTCAGGGAGGATGGCTACACCTTC	CAWSVRFREDGYTF
TRBV18	-	-	TRBJ2-7	TGTGCCAGCTCACCAAGGACTCTTTTGTCCTACGAGCAGTACTTC	CASSPRTLLSYEQYF
TRBV19	-	-	TRBJ2-1	TGTGCCAGTAGTACCGGGACGGGTCAATTTGACAATGAGCAGTTCTTC	CASSTGTGQFDNEQFF
TRBV7-2	-	-	TRBJ2-3	TGTGCCAGCAGCTTACTGTCTGTTACGCAGTATTTT	CASSLLSVTQYF
TRBV2	-	-	TRBJ2-3	TGTGCCGCACGGGAGTTTATCACAGATACGCAGTATTTT	CAAREFITDTQYF
TRBV4-2	-	TRBD2	TRBJ2-3	TGTGCCAGCAGCCGGACTAGCGGCACAGATACGCAGTATTTT	CASSRTSGTDTQYF
TRBV5-1	-	TRBD2	TRBJ2-1	TGCGCCAGCAGCCTGGGGACTAGTCCTAATGAGCAGTTCTTC	CASSLGTSPNEQFF
TRBV10-3	few	-	TRBJ1-2	TGTGCCATCAGTGCAACCTCCGGGCAGGGCTATGGCTACACCTTC	CAISATSGQGYGYTF
TRBV15	-	-	TRBJ1-2	TGTGCCACCAGCAGACCAAGGCCGTCGATTTTAGATAACTATGGCTACACCTTC	CATSRPRPSILDNYGYTF
TRBV29-1	-	TRBD2	TRBJ2-1	TGCAGCTCACGGGAGGCCTCCTACAATGAGCAGTTCTTC	CSSREASYNEQFF
TRBV7-9	-	-	TRBJ1-1	TGTGCCAGCAGCTTAGACACGTATTATGAAGCTTTCTTT	CASSLDTYYEAFF
TRBV19	-	TRBD2	TRBJ2-2	TGTGCCAGTAGTATAGAAAGCGGGAGCGCCGGGGAGCTGTTTTTT	CASSIESGSAGELFF
TRBV7-9	medium-sized	-	TRBJ1-5	TGTGCCAGCAGCCTAGGGGCAGGACCATGGCCCCAGCATTTT	CASSLGAGPWPQHF
TRBV14	-	-	TRBJ2-7	TGTGCCAGCAGCCAAGGGGGCGAGCGATCCTACGAGCAGTACTTC	CASSQGGERSYEQYF